Below, 18 T cell receptor beta chains from the same sample are listed, as sequenced in a study of blood T cell repertoires in COVID-19. Measured with immunoSEQ multiplex PCR; TCRdb has only the in-frame clones, and not every one. The data contain around 200,000 clones, roughly nine tenths of them singletons. Material: PBMCs or T cells enriched from blood (not recorded which). These receptors came from a woman in her 50s in a cohort exposed to, infected with or recovered from COVID-19 (not recorded which).

This rearrangement joins TRBV7-2 to TRBJ2-3; D is unclear. Trimming shortened V by 1 base and J by 3 bases, and 5 bases separated the two germline ends. There are 13 residues in the CDR3. CDR1 and CDR2 from the germline V gene are SGHTA and FQGNSA. CDR3 nucleotide sequence: TGTGCCAGCAGCTTAGGCAGAACAGATACGCAGTATTTT. As protein: CASSLGRTDTQYF.

This sequence joins TRBV29-1 and TRBJ1-1; 10 nucleotides match TRBD1. This CDR3 has 15 amino acids. Germline V lookup: CDR1 SQVTM, CDR2 ANQGSEA. With 2 bases clipped from V and 1 base from J, the junction kept 4 bases outside the gene matches. The CDR3 bases are TGCAGCGTTGAACGGACAGGGGGACGGAACACTGAAGCTTTCTTT. Its translation: CSVERTGGRNTEAFF.

The V call is TRBV18, the J call TRBJ1-1, with a tentative D call TRBD1 (5 bases). CDR3 length: 15 residues. Between the trimmed V and J ends, which lost 3 bases and 5 bases, there was a span of 16 bases. Germline V gene sequence: CDR1 KGHSH, CDR2 LQKENI. DNA for the CDR3: TGTGCCAGCTCACCCAAAGTCCGGGGGAGGACTGAAGCTTTCTTT. It specifies CASSPKVRGRTEAFF. The full variable domain, its missing parts supplied by reference TRBV18 and TRBJ1-1, is NAGVMQNPRHLVRRRGQEARLRCSPMKGHSHVYWYRQLPEEGLKFMVYLQKENIIDESGMPKERFSAEFPKEGPSILRIQQVVRGDSAAYFCASSPKVRGRTEAFFGQGTRLTVV.

The rearrangement uses TRBV5-6 and TRBJ1-3, with D possibly being TRBD1 (5 bases). V shed 0 bases and J shed 0 bases, with 13 bases lying between them. The CDR3 spans 17 residues. The germline V gene encodes CDR1 SGHDT and CDR2 YYEEEE. The DNA for the CDR3 is TGTGCCAGCAGCTTGGTGGCGGGGCCGAGCTCTGGAAACACCATATATTTT. As protein: CASSLVAGPSSGNTIYF.

The rearrangement joins TRBV27 to TRBJ1-1, with a weak D call TRBD1 (6 bases). The V gene's germline CDR1 is MNHEY and CDR2 SMNVEV (reference sequence). This CDR3 has 14 amino acids. V was trimmed by 6 bases and J by 6 bases, leaving 17 bases between them. CDR3: CASRSRGALAEAFF. The CDR3, as DNA: TGTGCCAGCAGGTCGCGGGGGGCGCTGGCTGAAGCTTTCTTT.

The chain carries TRBV5-6 and TRBJ2-5, with TRBD1 matching over 7 bases. CDR3 length: 14 amino acids. CDR1 SGHDT and CDR2 YYEEEE come from the germline V gene. Losses at the gene ends were 3 bases for V and 4 bases for J; bases not matched to a gene: 6. The CDR3 protein is CASSWNRDRETQYF. The CDR3 DNA is TGTGCCAGCAGCTGGAACCGGGACAGAGAGACCCAGTACTTC.

This chain uses TRBV5-1 with TRBJ2-6; 7 bases are shared with TRBD1. V was pared by 2 bases and J by 2 bases, with 10 bases of the junction left unmatched. There are 18 residues in the CDR3. In germline, CDR1 is SGHRS, CDR2 YFSETQ. DNA for the CDR3: TGCGCCAGCAGCTTAGCAGGGGGTACCCTCGCTGGGGCCAACGTCCTGACTTTC. This gives the protein CASSLAGGTLAGANVLTF.

The chain is built from TRBV10-2 and TRBJ2-5; 7 nucleotides line up with TRBD2. Germline V gives CDR1 WSHSY, CDR2 SAAADI. The length of the CDR3 is 15 residues. With 6 bases clipped from V and 5 bases from J, the junction kept 12 bases outside the gene matches. CDR3 amino acids: CASRTGGSYGETQYF. The DNA of the CDR3 is TGCGCCAGCAGGACCGGGGGGTCCTACGGGGAGACCCAGTACTTC.

The chain carries TRBV10-1 and TRBJ2-7, with a weak D call TRBD1 (5 bases). The CDR3 is made up of 14 amino acids. Germline CDR1 WNHNN, CDR2 SYGVQD (reference sequence). The V and J ends lost 3 bases and 0 bases respectively, with 9 bases between them. CDR3 in amino acids: CASSEGRGSYEQYF. CDR3 bases: TGCGCCAGCAGTGAAGGAAGGGGCTCCTACGAGCAGTACTTC.

V usage is TRBV9 and J usage is TRBJ1-4; tentative D call: TRBD1 (5 bases). Germline V gene lookup returns CDR1 SGDLS and CDR2 YYNGEE. Trimming removed 0 bases at V and 8 bases at J, with 11 bases between. The CDR3 length is 14 residues. CDR3 in DNA: TGTGCCAGCAGCGTAGGGACAACTATCGAAAAACTGTTTTTT. It yields the protein CASSVGTTIEKLFF.

The V and J genes are TRBV12-3 or TRBV12-4 and TRBJ2-1, with D possibly being TRBD1 (5 bases). V was pared by 8 bases and J by 7 bases, with 15 bases between. The CDR3 is 13 residues long. The CDR3 DNA reads TGTGCCAGCTCAGGGAATAATGGTAATGAGCAGTTCTTC. Residues: CASSGNNGNEQFF.

The chain employs TRBV5-5 and TRBJ1-1; perhaps TRBD1 as D (6 bases). This CDR3 contains 14 residues. The V end was cut by 4 bases, the J end by 4 bases, with 14 bases between. Germline CDR1 SGHKS, CDR2 YYEKEE (reference sequence). This CDR3 is CASSLTGITTEAFF. CDR3 DNA sequence: TGTGCCAGCAGCCTTACAGGGATCACCACTGAAGCTTTCTTT.

This chain connects TRBV5-1 to TRBJ2-3; perhaps TRBD2 as D (5 bases). Germline V CDR1 and CDR2: SGHRS, YFSETQ. This CDR3 spans 16 amino acids. Trimming removed 1 base at V and 4 bases at J, with 16 bases between. The CDR3 here is CASSLLPTGVADTQYF. CDR3 DNA: TGCGCCAGCAGCTTGTTACCTACCGGGGTCGCAGATACGCAGTATTTT.

The genes are TRBV3-1 (or the pseudogene TRBV3-2) and TRBJ1-1, with a possible D match to TRBD1 (6 bases). Trimming pared 0 bases from V and 6 bases from J, leaving 14 bases between. The length of the CDR3 is 15 residues. The V gene's germline CDR1 is LGHDT and CDR2 YNNKEL (reference sequence). The CDR3 DNA follows: TGTGCCAGCAGCCAAGAGACAGGTCTTGGGGCTGAAGCTTTCTTT. Its translation is CASSQETGLGAEAFF.

This chain joins TRBV11-2 and TRBJ2-3, with 12 bases identical to TRBD1. Germline V CDR1 and CDR2: SGHAT, FQNNGV. The CDR3 runs 17 residues. The V segment lost 1 base and the J segment 4 bases; nucleotides outside the gene matches: 6. CDR3 protein: CASSLGWGQGAADTQYF. Written as DNA, the CDR3 is TGTGCCAGCAGCTTAGGTTGGGGACAGGGGGCTGCAGATACGCAGTATTTT.

This chain uses TRBV5-8 with TRBJ1-5, with TRBD1 matching over 9 bases. Germline trimming cut 6 bases from V and 5 bases from J; bases unmatched to any gene: 3. The CDR3 loop spans 13 amino acids. The V gene's germline CDR1 is SGHTS and CDR2 YDEGEE. As DNA, the CDR3 is TGTGCCAGCACCTGGACAGGGGATCAGCCCCAGCATTTT. It yields the protein CASTWTGDQPQHF.

The rearrangement uses TRBV24-1 and TRBJ1-2; the match to TRBD1 covers 8 bases. CDR1 and CDR2 (germline): KGHDR, SFDVKD. With 5 bases clipped from V and 2 bases from J, the junction kept 3 bases outside the gene matches. This CDR3 is built from 14 residues. DNA of the CDR3: TGTGCCACCAGTGCGGACAGGGTGAACTATGGCTACACCTTC. Translation: CATSADRVNYGYTF.

The V call is TRBV3-1 (or the pseudogene TRBV3-2), the J call TRBJ1-1; maybe TRBD1 (5 bases). The CDR3 consists of 22 residues. V lost 0 bases, J lost 0 bases, and 29 bases lay in between. Germline lookup yields CDR1 LGHDT and CDR2 YNNKEL (reference sequence). The CDR3 here is CASSQDRRGAAGIRLMNTEAFF. The CDR3 nucleotides are TGTGCCAGCAGCCAAGATCGGCGCGGGGCGGCGGGAATCCGCTTGATGAACACTGAAGCTTTCTTT.